The 27 T cell receptor beta chains below were found in one sample sequenced in a study of identical twins. One entry per CDR3 protein results from TCRdb running MiXCR on the 5' RACE reads. This sample has around 490,000 distinct CDR3 sequences, with approximately 14% found just once. In addition, the sample was reused for a study of yellow fever vaccine responses in identical twins.

The sequenced material came from CD4+ T cells sorted from blood. These receptors were taken from a woman younger than 30 in good health.

This clonotype was picked up a small number of times. This sequence joins TRBV20-1 and TRBJ2-5; maybe TRBD1 (6 bases). Germline lookup yields CDR1 DFQATT and CDR2 SNEGSKA (reference sequence). The CDR3 is 15 residues long. V lost 0 bases to trimming and J lost 1 base, with 12 bases between them. In nucleotides, the CDR3 is TGCAGTGCTAGAGAAGTTCAGGGGTTCCAAGAGACCCAGTACTTC. This codes for CSAREVQGFQETQYF.

This clonotype was picked up a small number of times. The genes are TRBV9 and TRBJ2-1, with a weak D call TRBD2 (5 bases). V shed 3 bases and J shed 4 bases, with 20 bases lying between them. Looked up from germline, CDR1 is SGDLS and CDR2 is YYNGEE. This CDR3 has 17 amino acids. The CDR3 nucleotides read TGTGCCAGCAGCGCCGCCCTGGGAGCGAGGGTTTACAATGAGCAGTTCTTC. Residues: CASSAALGARVYNEQFF.

This clonotype was counted a few times. V usage is TRBV5-1 and J usage is TRBJ2-7; D may be TRBD2 (5 bases). Germline V lookup: CDR1 SGHRS, CDR2 YFSETQ. V shed 1 base and J shed 3 bases, with 11 bases lying between them. The CDR3 is 14 residues long. This CDR3 is CASSLSRVGYEQYF. CDR3 bases: TGCGCCAGCAGCTTGTCGAGGGTCGGCTACGAGCAGTACTTC.

In this sample, this clonotype turned up a few times. The gene calls are TRBV29-1 and TRBJ2-3; TRBD2 matches at 14 bases. This CDR3 contains 15 residues. V shed 4 bases and J 5 bases; nucleotides not matched to a gene: 5. Germline loops: CDR1 SQVTM, CDR2 ANQGSEA. CDR3 amino acids: CSVGLAGGPGDTQYF. The CDR3 nucleotides are TGCAGCGTTGGACTAGCGGGGGGGCCAGGAGATACGCAGTATTTT.

This clonotype was observed a handful of times. The V and J genes are TRBV19 and TRBJ2-1; D may be TRBD2 (5 bases). V was pared by 3 bases and J by 10 bases, with 13 bases between. Germline CDR1 is LNHDA and CDR2 is SQIVND (reference sequence). The CDR3 runs to 13 residues. In DNA, the CDR3 is TGTGCCAGTAGTATTCGGGGTGTTAACGAGCAGTTCTTC. It is translated as CASSIRGVNEQFF.

This rearrangement joins TRBV12-3 or TRBV12-4 to TRBJ1-2; D gene ambiguous. CDR3 length: 13 residues. V dropped 4 bases and J dropped 4 bases, with 10 bases sitting between them. The CDR3 loop is CASSSVSGYGYTF. The CDR3 nucleotides read TGTGCCAGCAGTTCAGTCAGTGGCTATGGCTACACCTTC.

For the CDR3, the DNA is TGCGCCAGCAGCCAACAGGGGACTGGGGCCAACGTCCTGACTTTC. Its protein product is CASSQQGTGANVLTF. The chain couples TRBV5-1 to TRBJ2-6, with TRBD1 matching over 7 bases. The CDR3 totals 15 residues. Germline V gene data show CDR1 as SGHRS and CDR2 as YFSETQ. With 4 bases clipped from V and 2 bases from J, the junction kept 3 bases outside the gene matches.

The chain combines TRBV5-1 with TRBJ2-3; 7 bases line up with TRBD2. Trimming removed 2 bases from V and 0 bases from J; junction bases left unmatched: 9. This CDR3 has 17 residues. The germline CDR1 and CDR2 sequences are SGHRS and YFSETQ. CDR3 bases: TGCGCCAGCAGCTTCCCCGGGACTATCTCTAGCACAGATACGCAGTATTTT. It translates to CASSFPGTISSTDTQYF.

This clonotype occurred a few times. The CDR3: CASSRDRGVGQFF. The CDR3 DNA reads TGTGCCAGCAGCAGGGACAGGGGCGTAGGGCAGTTCTTC. The rearrangement joins TRBV5-6 to TRBJ2-1, with 10 bases identical to TRBD1. CDR1 and CDR2 from the germline V gene are SGHDT and YYEEEE. The CDR3 covers 13 residues. Unmatched junction bases numbered 7, after V lost 4 bases and J lost 12 bases.

J is TRBJ2-2 and V is TRBV6-2 or TRBV6-3, with TRBD2 matching 7 bases. With 5 bases clipped from V and 6 bases from J, the junction kept 9 bases outside the gene matches. Germline CDR1 and CDR2: MNHEY and SVGEGT. CDR3 length: 15 amino acids. The CDR3 is CASSPTRGVPGELFF. CDR3 DNA: TGTGCCAGCAGTCCAACCCGGGGGGTGCCCGGGGAGCTGTTTTTT.

Ten or more counts support this clonotype. This chain connects TRBV29-1 to TRBJ2-5; D perhaps matches TRBD2 (6 bases). Per the germline V gene, CDR1 is SQVTM and CDR2 is ANQGSEA. CDR3 length: 12 residues. V was trimmed by 7 bases and J by 5 bases, leaving 14 bases between them. CDR3 residues: CSAGGGWETQYF. The CDR3 DNA reads TGCAGCGCTGGGGGAGGATGGGAGACCCAGTACTTC.

This clonotype was observed a handful of times. The chain uses TRBV20-1 and TRBJ2-1; D is perhaps TRBD2 (5 bases). The CDR3 extends over 12 amino acids. Germline CDR1 is DFQATT and CDR2 is SNEGSKA (reference sequence). V was clipped by 6 bases and J by 7 bases, with 13 bases between them. The CDR3 nucleotides are TGCAGTGCCAGTCCCGGGGTAAATGAGCAGTTCTTC. Amino acid sequence: CSASPGVNEQFF.

The chain is built from TRBV2 and TRBJ1-1, with D unresolved. The germline V gene encodes CDR1 SNHLY and CDR2 FYNNEI. The CDR3 has 14 amino acids. With 3 bases removed from V and 1 base from J, the gap between germline ends came to 9 bases. For the CDR3, the DNA is TGTGCCAGCAGTGAGGAACGGGAGAACACTGAAGCTTTCTTT. Amino acid sequence: CASSEERENTEAFF.

This chain uses TRBV5-4 with TRBJ2-1; D perhaps matches TRBD2 (5 bases). There are 19 residues in the CDR3. The V gene lost 3 bases and the J gene lost 0 bases, with 22 bases spanning the gap. CDR1 is SGHNT, CDR2 YYREEE, per germline (reference sequence). In DNA, the CDR3 is TGTGCCAGCAGCTCGTATGCGGGTTTCCCGTCAGGCTCCTACAATGAGCAGTTCTTC. It translates to CASSSYAGFPSGSYNEQFF.

This chain connects TRBV5-5 to TRBJ2-7; the D is unclear. The CDR3 sequence is 15 residues long. Trimming shortened V by 4 bases and J by 5 bases, and 19 bases separated the two germline ends. Germline V gives CDR1 SGHKS, CDR2 YYEKEE (reference sequence). The CDR3 region is CASSPILTGVDEQYV. CDR3 DNA sequence: TGTGCCAGCAGCCCTATATTGACGGGTGTGGACGAGCAGTACGTC.

This clonotype was counted a few times. The rearrangement uses TRBV20-1 and TRBJ2-5; D is ambiguous. The germline V and J ends were trimmed by 6 bases and 5 bases, with 7 bases remaining between them. This CDR3 is built from 10 residues. Germline-derived CDR1 and CDR2 are DFQATT and SNEGSKA (reference sequence). In DNA form, the CDR3 reads TGCAGTGCGGCGAGGGAGACCCAGTACTTC. Encoded protein: CSAARETQYF.

This clonotype has only a few counts. The chain is built from TRBV11-2 and TRBJ1-4; possibly TRBD1 for D (6 bases). Trimming pared 4 bases from V and 0 bases from J, leaving 12 bases between. The CDR3 loop spans 16 amino acids. Germline V gene lookup returns CDR1 SGHAT and CDR2 FQNNGV. The DNA of the CDR3 is TGTGCCAGCAGCTCCAGGACAGTTGCAACTAATGAAAAACTGTTTTTT. It translates to CASSSRTVATNEKLFF.

This clonotype has at least ten counts. The chain uses TRBV12-3 or TRBV12-4 and TRBJ1-1; 7 bases line up with TRBD1. The CDR3 covers 15 residues. V shed 6 bases, J shed 6 bases, and the junction held 13 bases outside the gene matches. CDR3 residues: CASRERTGPNAEAFF. The CDR3 DNA reads as TGTGCCAGCAGAGAAAGGACAGGTCCCAACGCTGAAGCTTTCTTT.

The J gene is TRBJ2-5, the V gene TRBV28; the D is unclear. Trimming stripped 2 bases from V and 11 bases from J, with 12 bases between. The CDR3 totals 12 residues. Germline V gene sequence: CDR1 MDHEN, CDR2 SYDVKM. DNA of the CDR3: TGTGCCAGCAGTTTAGAGTCACGGCAGCAGTACTTC. Translation gives CASSLESRQQYF.

This clonotype occurred a few times. The gene calls are TRBV10-3 and TRBJ1-1; D is perhaps TRBD1 (6 bases). V gave up 4 bases and J gave up 2 bases, with 11 bases separating them. Germline V lookup: CDR1 ENHRY, CDR2 SYGVKD. The CDR3 runs 14 residues. The CDR3 DNA is TGTGCCATCAGTGGGACAGCTGGTAACACTGAAGCTTTCTTT. Residues: CAISGTAGNTEAFF.

The genes are TRBV18 and TRBJ2-1; weak D call: TRBD2 (6 bases). Trimming cost V 6 bases and J 14 bases, with 17 bases left between them. This CDR3 comprises 12 residues. Germline CDR1 is KGHSH and CDR2 is LQKENI. The CDR3 DNA reads TGTGCCAGCTCGTGGGACTCCCTAGTGGAGTTCTTC. Translation: CASSWDSLVEFF.

The chain has TRBV28 and TRBJ2-1, with D tentatively TRBD1 or TRBD2 (5 bases each). The germline CDR1 and CDR2 sequences are MDHEN and SYDVKM. V dropped 3 bases and J dropped 6 bases, with 15 bases sitting between them. This CDR3 comprises 15 residues. The CDR3 loop is CASSFRGPEGNEQFF. The CDR3 bases are TGTGCCAGCAGTTTTAGGGGCCCCGAGGGCAATGAGCAGTTCTTC.

The rearrangement links TRBV10-2 to TRBJ2-3; TRBD2 is a possible D gene (5 bases). The CDR3 length is 15 residues. Trimming pared 3 bases from V and 2 bases from J, leaving 12 bases between. Germline V CDR1 and CDR2: WSHSY, SAAADI. The CDR3 region is CASSEWLANTDTQYF. DNA of the CDR3: TGCGCCAGCAGTGAATGGCTAGCAAACACAGATACGCAGTATTTT.

This clonotype was seen a few times. The V gene is TRBV29-1, the J gene TRBJ2-1; D possibly corresponds to TRBD2 (6 bases). The CDR3 contains 16 residues. Germline CDR1 is SQVTM and CDR2 is ANQGSEA. The V gene lost 4 bases and the J gene lost 0 bases, with 16 bases spanning the gap. The CDR3 loop reads CSVVLVTGGSYNEQFF. DNA for the CDR3: TGCAGCGTTGTTTTGGTTACCGGGGGCTCCTACAATGAGCAGTTCTTC.

This clonotype occurred a few times. V is TRBV14 and J is TRBJ2-5; the D gene is possibly TRBD1 (5 bases). This CDR3 is 11 amino acids long. With 3 bases removed from V and 9 bases from J, the gap between germline ends came to 8 bases. Per germline, CDR1 SGHDN and CDR2 FVKESK. The CDR3 sequence: CASSHWGPQYF. In nucleotides, the CDR3 is TGTGCCAGCAGCCATTGGGGCCCCCAGTACTTC.

This chain joins TRBV6-5 and TRBJ2-1; 13 bases align to TRBD2. The germline CDR1 and CDR2 sequences are MNHEY and SVGAGI. This CDR3 has 16 residues. With 2 bases clipped from V and 8 bases from J, the junction kept 6 bases outside the gene matches. The CDR3 loop is CASSYPTSGGADEQFF. CDR3 coding DNA: TGTGCCAGCAGTTACCCAACTAGCGGGGGGGCCGATGAGCAGTTCTTC.

J is TRBJ2-7 and V is TRBV29-1; 11 bases match TRBD2. The CDR3 runs 13 residues. Trimming at V came to 4 bases and at J to 3 bases, leaving 2 bases not matched to a gene. The germline CDR1 and CDR2 sequences are SQVTM and ANQGSEA. The CDR3 reads CSVGLAGYYEQYF. The CDR3 bases are TGCAGCGTTGGACTAGCGGGATACTACGAGCAGTACTTC.